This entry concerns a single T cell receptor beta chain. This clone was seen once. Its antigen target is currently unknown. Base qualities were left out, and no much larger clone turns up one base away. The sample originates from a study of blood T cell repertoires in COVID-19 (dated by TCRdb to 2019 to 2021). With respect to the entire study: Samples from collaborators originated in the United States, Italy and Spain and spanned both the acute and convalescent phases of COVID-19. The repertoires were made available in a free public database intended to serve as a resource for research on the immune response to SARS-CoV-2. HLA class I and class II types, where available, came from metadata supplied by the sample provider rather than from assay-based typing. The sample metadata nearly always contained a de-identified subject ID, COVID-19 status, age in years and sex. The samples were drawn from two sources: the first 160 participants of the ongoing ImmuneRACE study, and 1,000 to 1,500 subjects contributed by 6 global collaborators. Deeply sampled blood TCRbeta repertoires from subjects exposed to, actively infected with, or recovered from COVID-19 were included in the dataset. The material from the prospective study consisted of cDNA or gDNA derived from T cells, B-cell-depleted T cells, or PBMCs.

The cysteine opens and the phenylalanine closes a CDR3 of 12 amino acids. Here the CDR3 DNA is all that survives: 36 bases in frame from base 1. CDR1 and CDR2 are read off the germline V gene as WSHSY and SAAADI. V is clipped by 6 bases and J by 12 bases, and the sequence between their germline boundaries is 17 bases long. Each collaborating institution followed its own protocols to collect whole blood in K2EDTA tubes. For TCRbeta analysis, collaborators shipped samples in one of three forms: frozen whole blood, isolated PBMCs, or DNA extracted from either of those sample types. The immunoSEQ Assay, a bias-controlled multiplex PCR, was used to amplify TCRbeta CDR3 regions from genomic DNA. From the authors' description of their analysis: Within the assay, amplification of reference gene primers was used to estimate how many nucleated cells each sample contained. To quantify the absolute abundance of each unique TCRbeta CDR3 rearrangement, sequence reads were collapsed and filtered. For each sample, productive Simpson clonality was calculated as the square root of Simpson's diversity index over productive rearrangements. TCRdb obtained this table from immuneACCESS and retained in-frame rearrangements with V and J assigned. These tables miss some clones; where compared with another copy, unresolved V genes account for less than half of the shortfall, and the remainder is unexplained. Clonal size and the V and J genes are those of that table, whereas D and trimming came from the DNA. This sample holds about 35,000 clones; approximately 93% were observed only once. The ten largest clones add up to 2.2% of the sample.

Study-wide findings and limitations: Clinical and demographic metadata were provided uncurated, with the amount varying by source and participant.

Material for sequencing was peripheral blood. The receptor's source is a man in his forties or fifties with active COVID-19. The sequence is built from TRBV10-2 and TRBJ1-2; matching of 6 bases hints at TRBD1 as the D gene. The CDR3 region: CASRGAGLVHTF. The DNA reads TGCGCCAGCAGGGGGGCGGGCCTCGTACACACCTTC.